This T cell receptor (beta chain) is from a study of B cell selection in AIRE deficiency. This CDR3 contains 13 residues. Germline values: CDR1 MDHEN, CDR2 SYDVKM. V lost 10 bases to trimming and J lost 5 bases; unmatched junction nucleotides: 10. The count of this clone is one. In the authors' methods: Treg pools: about 5.65x10^4 distinct patient, over 95,000 donor TCRbeta sequences. Sequencing was performed with immunoSEQ multiplex PCR; in TCRdb, only in-frame clones are kept and a portion is missing. V, J and clone size reflect that table, while D and trimming were determined from the DNA. This table has about 21,000 clones, 94% appearing once. The regulatory T cell sort gate was CD4+CD25hiCD127low/negative.

The clonotype originates from a human donor with AIRE deficiency. J is TRBJ1-1 and V is TRBV28; 7 nucleotides match TRBD1. Sequenced material: Tregs sorted from PBMCs. CDR3 loop: CANAPQGGTEAFF. The CDR3, as DNA: TGTGCCAACGCTCCCCAGGGGGGGACTGAAGCTTTCTTT.